The entry that follows covers one T cell receptor (beta chain) sequence. Its specificity is not known. TCRdb re-called the 5' RACE reads, yielding one record per CDR3 amino acid sequence without DNA. The listing contains about 380,000 distinct CDR3 sequences. The CDR3 is 16 amino acids. CDR1 ENHRY and CDR2 SYGVKD come from the germline V gene. The sample comes from a study of T cells expressing NK-cell markers. Background on the study: CD3+CD56+NKG2C+, CD3+CD56+NKG2C- and CD3+CD56-NKG2C+ T cells, once sorted, supplied the TCR beta repertoires. One of eight sequenced donors was HCMV-seronegative; the other seven were seropositive. The study, taken as a whole, reports: For about 6 donors, the dominant NKG2C+ clonotypes made up roughly 1.0-7.0% of their CD8+ T cells. A few of the donors also had these clonotypes leading their CD3+CD56-NKG2C+ fraction.

Sample: blood T cells: a sorted CD56 or NKG2C T cell subset, CD4+ or CD8+ T cells, or bulk PBMC T cells (not recorded which). The clonotype was recovered from a man aged 18-70 years in good health. The chain uses TRBV10-3 and TRBJ2-3; TCRdb reports TRBD1, a call that lacks DNA to check it against. CDR3 loop: CAISESAGGKADTQYF.